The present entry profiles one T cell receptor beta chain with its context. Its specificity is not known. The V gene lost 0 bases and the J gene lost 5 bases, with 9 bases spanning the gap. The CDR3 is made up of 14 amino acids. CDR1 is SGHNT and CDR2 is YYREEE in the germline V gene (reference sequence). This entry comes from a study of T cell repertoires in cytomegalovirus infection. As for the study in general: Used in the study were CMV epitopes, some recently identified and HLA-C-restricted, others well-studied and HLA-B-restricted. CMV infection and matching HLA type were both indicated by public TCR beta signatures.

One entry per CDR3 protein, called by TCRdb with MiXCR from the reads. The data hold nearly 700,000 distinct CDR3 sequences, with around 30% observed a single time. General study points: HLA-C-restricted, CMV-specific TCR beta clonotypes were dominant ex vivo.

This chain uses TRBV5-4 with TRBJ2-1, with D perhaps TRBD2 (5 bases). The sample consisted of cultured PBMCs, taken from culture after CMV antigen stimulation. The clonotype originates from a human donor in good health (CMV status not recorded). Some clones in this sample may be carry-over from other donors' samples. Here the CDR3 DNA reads TGTGCCAGCAGCTTGGAACTAGTAAACAATGAGCAGTTCTTC. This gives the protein CASSLELVNNEQFF.